What follows are 24 T cell receptor beta chains derived from one specimen sequenced in a study of blood T cell repertoires in COVID-19. Generated by immunoSEQ multiplex PCR, the TCRdb table keeps only in-frame clones and is missing some. The sample carries around 7,800 clones, 86% recorded once. The sequenced sample was peripheral blood. Receptor source: a woman aged 60-75 years with active COVID-19.

In its sample, this clone was seen a few times. V usage is TRBV28 and J usage is TRBJ1-6, with 7 bases lining up with TRBD1. CDR3 length: 17 amino acids. The germline V gene has CDR1 MDHEN and CDR2 SYDVKM. With 4 bases clipped from V and 0 bases from J, the junction kept 6 bases outside the gene matches. CDR3 loop: CASSSRQGRSYNSPLHF. The CDR3 DNA is TGTGCCAGCAGTTCTCGACAGGGACGCTCCTATAATTCACCCCTCCACTTT.

This rearrangement joins TRBV7-9 to TRBJ2-3; 9 nucleotides align to TRBD2. The germline V gene has CDR1 SEHNR and CDR2 FQNEAQ (reference sequence). The CDR3 covers 17 residues. Trimming removed 2 bases from V and 0 bases from J; junction bases left unmatched: 6. CDR3 protein: CASSLLSGGTSTDTQYF. The CDR3 region has the DNA TGTGCCAGCAGCTTACTCAGCGGGGGGACTAGCACAGATACGCAGTATTTT.

The chain uses TRBV19 and TRBJ2-2; D might be TRBD2 (6 bases). The CDR3 covers 15 residues. Trimming took off 2 bases at V and 2 bases at J, with 9 bases between the two ends. The germline gives CDR1 LNHDA, CDR2 SQIVND (reference sequence). The CDR3 DNA reads as TGTGCCAGTAGTATAAGACTAGACAACACCGGGGAGCTGTTTTTT. Amino acid sequence: CASSIRLDNTGELFF.

To note about this clone: This same CDR3 is encoded by further DNA sequences in the sample. The gene calls are TRBV11-2 and TRBJ1-2; D call uncertain. Trimming left V 0 bases short and J 7 bases short, with 15 bases between. The CDR3 has 15 residues. Germline CDR1 SGHAT, CDR2 FQNNGV. CDR3 loop: CASSLDTPPSGGYTF. The CDR3 DNA reads as TGTGCCAGCAGCTTAGATACTCCCCCATCGGGTGGCTACACCTTC.

The chain has TRBV7-9 and TRBJ1-2; possibly TRBD1 for D (6 bases). Trimming cost V 5 bases and J 2 bases, with 12 bases left between them. CDR1 and CDR2 from the germline V gene are SEHNR and FQNEAQ (reference sequence). The CDR3 consists of 14 residues. The CDR3 DNA is TGTGCCAGCAGCCCACAGGGATTGAACTATGGCTACACCTTC. Translation gives CASSPQGLNYGYTF.

The chain links TRBV29-1 to TRBJ2-5; TRBD1 matches 9 bases. Germline CDR1 and CDR2: SQVTM and ANQGSEA. The CDR3 covers 15 residues. The J segment lost 6 bases and the V segment lost 7 bases, leaving 15 bases of the junction unmatched. The CDR3 region has the DNA TGCAGCGCCCAAAGGGGGGGACAGGGTCTACAGACCCAGTACTTC. This sequence encodes CSAQRGGQGLQTQYF.

The chain recombines TRBV9 with TRBJ2-2; TRBD2 matches at 7 bases. The CDR3 covers 16 residues. Trimming took 0 bases from V and 4 from J; bases not matched to a gene: 6. Looked up from germline, CDR1 is SGDLS and CDR2 is YYNGEE. The CDR3 coding sequence is TGTGCCAGCAGCGTAGCCCTGGGACTAACCACCGGGGAGCTGTTTTTT. It codes for CASSVALGLTTGELFF.

The chain has TRBV4-3 and TRBJ2-1, with D uncertain. This CDR3 comprises 15 residues. The germline V gene encodes CDR1 LGHNA and CDR2 YSLEER. V was shortened by 5 bases and J by 0 bases, with 11 bases between the two germline ends. The CDR3 nucleotides are TGCGCCAGCAGCTCCATGAGGAACTCCTACAATGAGCAGTTCTTC. It specifies CASSSMRNSYNEQFF.

The chain couples TRBV5-5 to TRBJ1-2; maybe TRBD1 (5 bases). CDR3 length: 18 residues. The ends were cut back, 1 base at V and 2 bases at J, with 21 bases in the middle. Looked up from germline, CDR1 is SGHKS and CDR2 is YYEKEE (reference sequence). In DNA, the CDR3 is TGTGCCAGCAGCTTGCGGTCGTTTCTCAGGGAGGGGAACTATGGCTACACCTTC. Encoded protein: CASSLRSFLREGNYGYTF. The variable domain in full, completed from reference TRBV5-5 and TRBJ1-2, reads DAGVTQSPTHLIKTRGQQVTLRCSPISGHKSVSWYQQVLGQGPQFIFQYYEKEERGRGNFPDRFSARQFPNYSSELNVNALLLGDSALYLCASSLRSFLREGNYGYTFGSGTRLTVV.

This sequence joins TRBV4-1 and TRBJ1-2, with D uncertain. CDR3 length: 14 amino acids. Trimming left V 0 bases short and J 4 bases short, with 9 bases between. Germline values: CDR1 MGHRA, CDR2 YSYEKL. CDR3 DNA sequence: TGCGCCAGCAGCCAAGATTCCTACAGCTATGGCTACACCTTC. Its translation is CASSQDSYSYGYTF.

This clone was detected only a few times. The gene calls are TRBV2 and TRBJ1-2; D is perhaps TRBD1 (6 bases). Germline CDR1 is SNHLY and CDR2 is FYNNEI. CDR3 length: 13 residues. Trimming shortened V by 7 bases and J by 5 bases, and 14 bases separated the two germline ends. The chain's CDR3 is CASKGGHYYGYTF. CDR3 DNA sequence: TGTGCCAGCAAGGGGGGGCATTATTATGGCTACACCTTC.

The V gene is TRBV18, the J gene TRBJ1-1; a possible D gene is TRBD1 (5 bases). The germline gives CDR1 KGHSH, CDR2 LQKENI. V dropped 3 bases and J dropped 5 bases, with 13 bases sitting between them. The CDR3 runs to 14 residues. CDR3 residues: CASSPLGLETEAFF. The DNA of the CDR3 is TGTGCCAGCTCACCCCTGGGGCTTGAGACTGAAGCTTTCTTT. The variable domain in full, completed from reference TRBV18 and TRBJ1-1, reads NAGVMQNPRHLVRRRGQEARLRCSPMKGHSHVYWYRQLPEEGLKFMVYLQKENIIDESGMPKERFSAEFPKEGPSILRIQQVVRGDSAAYFCASSPLGLETEAFFGQGTRLTVV.

The V gene is TRBV19, the J gene TRBJ1-2, with no clear D. V lost 4 bases, J lost 4 bases, and 19 bases lay in between. This CDR3 has 16 amino acids. Germline CDR1 and CDR2: LNHDA and SQIVND (reference sequence). The CDR3 nucleotides are TGTGCCAGTAGTACCCGGTTTGGAGGGTATACCTATGGCTACACCTTC. It specifies CASSTRFGGYTYGYTF.

In this sample, this clone turned up a few times. V usage is TRBV21-1 and J usage is TRBJ1-3; TRBD1, the D gene given by the table, was not confirmed from the DNA. TRBV21-1 counts as a pseudogene. The CDR3 contains 16 residues. The CDR3 DNA is TGTGCCAGCAGCAAAGGGACAGGAGCCTCTGGAAACACCATATATTTT. The encoded protein is CASSKGTGASGNTIYF.

The V and J genes are TRBV11-2 and TRBJ2-6; D is undetermined. The V and J ends lost 1 base and 0 bases respectively, with 10 bases between them. Germline CDR1 reads SGHAT; CDR2 reads FQNNGV. CDR3 length: 17 amino acids. CDR3 sequence: CASSLGLARSGANVLTF. CDR3 nucleotides: TGTGCCAGCAGCTTAGGACTTGCGCGCTCTGGGGCCAACGTCCTGACTTTC. Full variable domain (remainder filled in from reference TRBV11-2 and TRBJ2-6): EAGVAQSPRYKIIEKRQSVAFWCNPISGHATLYWYQQILGQGPKLLIQFQNNGVVDDSQLPKDRFSAERLKGVDSTLKIQPAKLEDSAVYLCASSLGLARSGANVLTFGAGSRLTVL.

CDR3 bases: TGTGCCAGCAGCGTAGACCCGGGAGGGTTGGGCTACACCTTC. It codes for CASSVDPGGLGYTF. The chain couples TRBV9 to TRBJ1-2; D call uncertain. The CDR3 has 14 amino acids. V was shortened by 0 bases and J by 8 bases, with 14 bases between the two germline ends. Germline CDR1 reads SGDLS; CDR2 reads YYNGEE.

This clone has a single count. The chain joins TRBV7-6 to TRBJ2-7; 8 bases are shared with TRBD2. Trimming took 5 bases from V and 5 from J; bases not matched to a gene: 11. The CDR3 covers 15 residues. Germline loops: CDR1 SGHVS, CDR2 FNYEAQ. CDR3 DNA sequence: TGTGCCAGCAGCCCGCGGACTAGCAGGGGCGACGAGCAGTACTTC. Translating it yields CASSPRTSRGDEQYF.

The rearrangement joins TRBV11-2 to TRBJ1-6, with 9 bases that match TRBD1. This CDR3 comprises 18 residues. Germline assignment: CDR1 SGHAT and CDR2 FQNNGV. V lost 1 base and J lost 7; bases outside the gene matches: 11. The CDR3 DNA follows: TGTGCCAGCAGCTTAGCCCCACTACAGGGGGCGGTGAATTCACCCCTCCACTTT. It codes for CASSLAPLQGAVNSPLHF.

The chain joins TRBV6-2 or TRBV6-3 to TRBJ2-6, with 11 bases lining up with TRBD2. CDR1 MNHEY and CDR2 SVGEGT come from the germline V gene. The CDR3 has 19 residues. The ends lost 4 bases at V and 1 base at J; junction bases unmatched: 9. CDR3 sequence: CASSSTLAGDRSGANVLTF. The CDR3 bases are TGTGCCAGCAGTTCTACACTAGCGGGGGATCGATCTGGGGCCAACGTCCTGACTTTC.

The chain couples TRBV6-4 to TRBJ2-5; 14 nucleotides align to TRBD2. Germline loops: CDR1 MRHNA, CDR2 SNTAGT. J was trimmed by 1 base and V by 0 bases; bases with no gene match: 7. This CDR3 has 19 amino acids. CDR3 DNA: TGTGCCAGCAGTGACTCGATGGGACTAGCGGGGGAGACCCAAGAGACCCAGTACTTC. Protein sequence: CASSDSMGLAGETQETQYF.

The sample holds one count of this clone. V and J are TRBV4-3 and TRBJ1-4; D is uncertain. Germline V CDR1 and CDR2: LGHNA, YSLEER. Trimming took off 0 bases at V and 3 bases at J, with 11 bases between the two ends. The CDR3 has 16 residues. CDR3 bases: TGCGCCAGCAGCCAAGAACTAATAAGCTCTAATGAAAAACTGTTTTTT. Translation: CASSQELISSNEKLFF.

This clone was found once. The rearrangement joins TRBV10-3 to TRBJ1-3; no definite D call. Per the germline V gene, CDR1 is ENHRY and CDR2 is SYGVKD. The CDR3 length is 12 residues. Trimming pared 3 bases from V and 8 bases from J, leaving 8 bases between. The chain's CDR3 is CAISDPQDTIYF. As DNA, the CDR3 is TGTGCCATCAGTGACCCGCAGGACACCATATATTTT.

This chain connects TRBV7-9 to TRBJ1-4; 8 bases line up with TRBD1. Trimming cost V 6 bases and J 1 base; bases outside gene matches: 4. Germline CDR1 is SEHNR and CDR2 is FQNEAQ (reference sequence). CDR3 length equals 15 residues. DNA of the CDR3: TGTGCCAGCAGTCTTGGACAGGGAACTAATGAAAAACTGTTTTTT. This codes for CASSLGQGTNEKLFF.

The chain recombines TRBV5-6 with TRBJ2-7; TRBD2 aligns across 7 bases. After removal of 4 bases from V and 3 bases from J, the junction contained 10 bases not matched to a gene. The CDR3 is 15 amino acids. Germline V lookup: CDR1 SGHDT, CDR2 YYEEEE. The DNA for the CDR3 is TGTGCCAGCAGCGGGTTGGCAACTAGCGACTACGAGCAGTACTTC. Protein sequence: CASSGLATSDYEQYF. Filled out from reference TRBV5-6 and TRBJ2-7, the complete variable domain reads DAGVTQSPTHLIKTRGQQVTLRCSPKSGHDTVSWYQQALGQGPQFIFQYYEEEERQRGNFPDRFSGHQFPNYSSELNVNALLLGDSALYLCASSGLATSDYEQYFGPGTRLTVT.